The clone carrying this T cell receptor (beta chain) was recorded many times. Its antigen remains unknown. This record belongs to a study of molecular identifiers for immune sequencing clone quantification. Overall study results and limits: Over 98% of effector molecules, but under 1% in naive cells, were held by clones with more than 20 RNA copies. With a barcode shared among identical TCR molecules, highly expanded clone sizes could be underestimated.

The CD8+CD4-CCR7+CD45RA+ phenotype defined the sorted naive CD8 T cells. Bulk libraries came from a prior protocol with listed TCR primers. Each CDR3 protein gets one entry after TCRdb re-called the PCR reads with MiXCR. The table has approximately 590,000 distinct CDR3 sequences, over 25% seen once; the top ten hold 0.78%. The CDR3 extends over 8 amino acids. With 8 bases removed from V and 8 bases from J, the gap between germline ends came to 1 base. From germline, CDR1 is MNHEY and CDR2 SVGEGT. The sequencing sample was made of naive CD8+ T cells from blood, with Jurkat cell RNA spiked in. The subset is: FACS-sorted CD8+CD4-CCR7+CD45RA+ naive T cells. This sequence was found in a human donor in good health. Some libraries in this study had Jurkat cell RNA spiked in. The chain carries TRBV6-2 or TRBV6-3 and TRBJ2-4; D gene unclear. The DNA of the CDR3 is TGTGCCAGCCACATTCAGTACTTC. Amino acids: CASHIQYF.